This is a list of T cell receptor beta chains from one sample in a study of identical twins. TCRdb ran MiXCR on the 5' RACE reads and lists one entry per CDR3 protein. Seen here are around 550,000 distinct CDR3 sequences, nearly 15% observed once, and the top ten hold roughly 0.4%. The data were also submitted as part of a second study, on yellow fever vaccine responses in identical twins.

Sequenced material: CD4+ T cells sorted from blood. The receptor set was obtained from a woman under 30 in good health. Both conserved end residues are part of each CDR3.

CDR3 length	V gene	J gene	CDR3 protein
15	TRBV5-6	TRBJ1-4	CASSFGWQGVEKLFF
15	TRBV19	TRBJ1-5	CASSMVDRDHQPQHF
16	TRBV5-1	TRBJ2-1	CASSQGPQSSYNEQFF
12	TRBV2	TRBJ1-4	CASSEEWEKLFF
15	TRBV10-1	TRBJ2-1	CASSKGGTGYNEQFF
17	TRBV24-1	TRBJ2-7	CATSDAAGSGSYYEQYF
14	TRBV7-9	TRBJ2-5	CASNRDTLQETQYF
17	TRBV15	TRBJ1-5	CATSSRTQQGSNQPQHF
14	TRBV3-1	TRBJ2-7	CASSPTGAREKQYF
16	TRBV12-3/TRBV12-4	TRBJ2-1	CASSFSGEGGYNEQFF
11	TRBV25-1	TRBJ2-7	CASSERSGVHF
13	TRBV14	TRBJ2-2	CASSQAGGWELFF
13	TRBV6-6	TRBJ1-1	CASSSTRDTEAFF
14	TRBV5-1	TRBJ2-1	CASSLASADNEQFF
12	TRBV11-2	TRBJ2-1	CASSFPLGEQFF
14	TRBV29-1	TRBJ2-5	CSVGPGTGQETQYF
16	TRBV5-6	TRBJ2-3	CASIQLGGGITDTQYF
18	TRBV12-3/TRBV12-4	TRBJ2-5	CASSTGLAGGAPKETQYF
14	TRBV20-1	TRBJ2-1	CSAPGQGAVDEQFF
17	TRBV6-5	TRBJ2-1	CASSSKRGLAGNNEQFF
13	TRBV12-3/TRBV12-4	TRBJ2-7	CASSSSGPYEQYF
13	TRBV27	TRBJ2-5	CASRSSGQETQYF
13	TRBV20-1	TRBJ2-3	CSYLVGLTDTQYF
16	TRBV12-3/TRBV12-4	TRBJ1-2	CASRTDGGGKGYGYTF
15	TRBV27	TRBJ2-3	CASSLDRTSSDTQYF
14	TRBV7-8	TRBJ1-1	CASSLGRPRTEAFF
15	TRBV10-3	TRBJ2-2	CAISEGLGTGGELFF
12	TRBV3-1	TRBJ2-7	CASSQDQREQYF
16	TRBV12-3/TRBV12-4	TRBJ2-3	CASRPLAGGPVDTQYF
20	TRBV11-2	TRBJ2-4	CASSTRGLAGRALAKNIQYF
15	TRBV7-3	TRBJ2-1	CASSIKQGQYNEQFF
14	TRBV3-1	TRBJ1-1	CASHQTGQNTEAFF
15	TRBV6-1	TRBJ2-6	CATRPGRSGANVLTF
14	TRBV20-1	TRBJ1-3	CSASDRGAGNTIYF
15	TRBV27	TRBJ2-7	CASSSDSLPTYEQYF
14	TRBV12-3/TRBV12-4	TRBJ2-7	CASSFGPGRHEQYF
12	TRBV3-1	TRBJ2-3	CASSRSEDTQYF
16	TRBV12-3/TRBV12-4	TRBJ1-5	CASSPIGGSNHQPQHF
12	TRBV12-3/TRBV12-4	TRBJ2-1	CASSFSYSEQFF
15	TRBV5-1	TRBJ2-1	CASRPGGGSYNEQFF
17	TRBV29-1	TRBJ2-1	CSVLGTSGATTYNEQFF
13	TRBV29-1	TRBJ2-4	CSAETGPENIQYF
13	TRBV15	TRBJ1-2	CATSRDRTYGYTF
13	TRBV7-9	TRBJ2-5	CASISGKQETQYF
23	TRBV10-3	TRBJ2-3	CAISDLQLRGTSGRAPASDTQYF
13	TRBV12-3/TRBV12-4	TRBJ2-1	CASKPTGDNEQFF
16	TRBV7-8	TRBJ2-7	CASSWSLDSGRYEQYF
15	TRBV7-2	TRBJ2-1	CASSLVAGGPNEQFF
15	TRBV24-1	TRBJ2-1	CATSDWQGARNEQFF
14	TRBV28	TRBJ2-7	CASSAGQGAFEQYF
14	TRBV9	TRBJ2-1	CASSPAGIYNEQFF
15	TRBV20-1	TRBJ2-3	CSARDLGLAGDTQYF
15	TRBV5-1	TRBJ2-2	CASSLDGRNTGELFF
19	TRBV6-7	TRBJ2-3	CARVYRTLAGSTPTDTQYF
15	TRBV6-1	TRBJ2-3	CATYPRTGFTDTQYF